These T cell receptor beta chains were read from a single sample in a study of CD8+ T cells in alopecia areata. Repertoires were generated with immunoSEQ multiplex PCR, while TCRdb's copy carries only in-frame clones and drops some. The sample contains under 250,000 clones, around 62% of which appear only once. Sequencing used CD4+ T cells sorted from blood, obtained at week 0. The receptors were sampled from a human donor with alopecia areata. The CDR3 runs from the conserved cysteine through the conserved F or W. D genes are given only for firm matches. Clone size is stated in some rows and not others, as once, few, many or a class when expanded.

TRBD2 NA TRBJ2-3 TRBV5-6 CASSQLAGSTDTQYF TGTGCCAGCAGTCAACTAGCGGGTTCCACAGATACGCAGTATTTT
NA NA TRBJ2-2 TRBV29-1 CSVEVQGHTGELFF TGCAGCGTTGAAGTCCAGGGGCACACCGGGGAGCTGTTTTTT
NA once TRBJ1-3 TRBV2 CASTADGGNTIYF TGTGCCAGCACTGCGGACGGCGGAAACACCATATATTTT
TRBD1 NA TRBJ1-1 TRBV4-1 CASSQQGQGGTEAFF TGCGCCAGCAGCCAACAAGGACAGGGAGGCACTGAAGCTTTCTTT
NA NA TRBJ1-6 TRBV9 CASSSRPNNSPLHF TGTGCCAGCAGCTCTCGACCGAATAATTCACCCCTCCACTTT
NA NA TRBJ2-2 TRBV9 CASSAQDGELFF TGTGCCAGCAGCGCTCAGGACGGGGAGCTGTTTTTT
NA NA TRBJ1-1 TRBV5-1 CASSLIGETEAFF TGCGCCAGCAGCTTGATCGGGGAAACTGAAGCTTTCTTT
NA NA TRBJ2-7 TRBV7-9 CASVRDGAYEQYF TGTGCCAGCGTCCGGGACGGGGCCTACGAGCAGTACTTC
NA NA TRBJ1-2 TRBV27 CASSLKGWVNYGYTF TGTGCCAGCAGTTTAAAAGGATGGGTGAACTATGGCTACACCTTC
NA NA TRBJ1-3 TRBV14 CASSQMGNTIYF TGTGCCAGCAGCCAAATGGGAAACACCATATATTTT
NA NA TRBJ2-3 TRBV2 CASSAHSLATDTQYF TGTGCCAGCAGTGCCCACTCACTAGCAACAGATACGCAGTATTTT
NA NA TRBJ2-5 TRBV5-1 CASSYSPSGGETQYF TGCGCCAGCAGCTATTCACCGTCTGGGGGAGAGACCCAGTACTTC
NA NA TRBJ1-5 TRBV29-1 CSVAPGRSNQPQHF TGCAGCGTTGCCCCGGGGCGCAGCAATCAGCCCCAGCATTTT
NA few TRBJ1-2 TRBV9 CASSTSADPSYGYTF TGTGCCAGCAGCACCTCGGCGGATCCCTCCTATGGCTACACCTTC
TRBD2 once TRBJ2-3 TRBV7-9 CASNRGGMNTQYF TGTGCCAGCAACCGGGGGGGCATGAATACGCAGTATTTT
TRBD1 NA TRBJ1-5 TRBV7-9 CASSPGTGSQPQHF TGTGCCAGCAGCCCTGGGACAGGGAGTCAGCCCCAGCATTTT
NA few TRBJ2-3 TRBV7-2 CASSLAIGTTDTQYF TGTGCCAGCAGCTTAGCGATAGGGACAACAGATACGCAGTATTTT
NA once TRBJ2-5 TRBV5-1 CASSLQDRETQYF TGCGCCAGCAGCTTGCAGGATCGGGAGACCCAGTACTTC
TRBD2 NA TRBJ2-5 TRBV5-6 CASSSWGLAGVRETQYF TGTGCCAGCAGCAGCTGGGGACTAGCGGGAGTTCGGGAGACCCAGTACTTC
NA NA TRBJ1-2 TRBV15 CATRIGGSLYGYTF TGTGCCACCAGGATAGGAGGATCTTTGTATGGCTACACCTTC
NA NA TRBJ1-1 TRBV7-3 CASSLGTNTEAFF TGTGCCAGCAGCTTAGGGACCAACACTGAAGCTTTCTTT
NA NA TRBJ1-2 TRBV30 CAFAGPGYTF TGTGCCTTCGCGGGCCCTGGCTACACCTTC
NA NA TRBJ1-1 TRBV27 CASSSNRASEAFF TGTGCCAGCAGTTCGAACAGGGCGAGTGAAGCTTTCTTT
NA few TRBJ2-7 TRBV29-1 CSVWDKSYEQYF TGCAGCGTTTGGGACAAATCCTACGAGCAGTACTTC
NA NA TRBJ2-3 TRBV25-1 CASSGFRDLADTQYF TGTGCCAGCAGTGGCTTCCGTGATTTGGCAGATACGCAGTATTTT
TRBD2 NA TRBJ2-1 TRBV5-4 CASSYGLAGGQQFF TGTGCCAGCAGCTACGGACTAGCGGGGGGGCAGCAGTTCTTC
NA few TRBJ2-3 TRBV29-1 CSAHGGTPTDTQYF TGCAGCGCACATGGGGGGACCCCCACAGATACGCAGTATTTT
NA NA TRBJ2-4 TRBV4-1 CASSQILAKNIQYF TGCGCCAGCAGCCAAATCTTAGCCAAAAACATTCAGTACTTC
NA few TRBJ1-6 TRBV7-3 CASSPGRTDSPLHF TGTGCCAGCAGCCCCGGACGGACCGATTCACCCCTCCACTTT
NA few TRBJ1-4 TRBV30 CASTWDQLNEKLFF TGTGCCTCAACCTGGGACCAGTTGAATGAAAAACTGTTTTTT
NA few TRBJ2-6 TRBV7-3 CASSLDFSGANVLTF TGTGCCAGCAGCTTAGATTTCTCTGGGGCCAACGTCCTGACTTTC
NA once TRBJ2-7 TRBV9 CASSVGISAFTEQYF TGTGCCAGCAGCGTAGGAATATCGGCTTTCACCGAGCAGTACTTC